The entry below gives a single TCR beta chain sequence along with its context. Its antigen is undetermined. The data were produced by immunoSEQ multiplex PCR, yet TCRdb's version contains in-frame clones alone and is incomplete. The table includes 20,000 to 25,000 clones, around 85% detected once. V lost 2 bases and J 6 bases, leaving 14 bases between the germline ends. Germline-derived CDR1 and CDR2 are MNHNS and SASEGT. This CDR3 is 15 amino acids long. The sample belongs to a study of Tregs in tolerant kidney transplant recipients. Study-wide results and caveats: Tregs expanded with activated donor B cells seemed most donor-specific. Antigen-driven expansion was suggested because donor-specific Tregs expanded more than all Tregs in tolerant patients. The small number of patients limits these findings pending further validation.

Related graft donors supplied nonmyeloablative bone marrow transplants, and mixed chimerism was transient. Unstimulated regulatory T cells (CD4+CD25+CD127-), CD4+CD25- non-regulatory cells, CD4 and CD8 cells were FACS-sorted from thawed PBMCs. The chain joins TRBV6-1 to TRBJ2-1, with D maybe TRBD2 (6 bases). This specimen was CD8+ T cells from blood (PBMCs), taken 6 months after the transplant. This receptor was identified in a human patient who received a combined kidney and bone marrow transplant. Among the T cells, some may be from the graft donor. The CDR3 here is CASSETADSGNEQFF. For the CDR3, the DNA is TGTGCCAGCAGTGAAACCGCGGATAGCGGCAATGAGCAGTTCTTC.